Following are 27 T cell receptor beta chains from one sample sequenced in a study of T cells in pancreatic ductal adenocarcinoma. TCRdb's copy holds only in-frame clones and misses some; the assay was immunoSEQ multiplex PCR. The sample consists of over 90,000 clones, roughly 95% of them appearing once. No neoadjuvant therapy was given to the selected pancreatic ductal adenocarcinoma patients before their surgery. The specimen sequenced was PBMCs. The receptors here all came from a human donor with pancreatic ductal adenocarcinoma.

The rearrangement links TRBV7-2 to TRBJ2-2; 7 positions match TRBD2. Germline lookup yields CDR1 SGHTA and CDR2 FQGNSA. V was clipped by 1 base and J by 6 bases; unmatched bases: 5. The CDR3 is made up of 15 amino acids. DNA for the CDR3: TGTGCCAGCAGCTTAGACTCGCGGGAGTCCGGGGAGCTGTTTTTT. It encodes CASSLDSRESGELFF. Filled out from reference TRBV7-2 and TRBJ2-2, the complete variable domain reads GAGVSQSPSNKVTEKGKDVELRCDPISGHTALYWYRQSLGQGLEFLIYFQGNSAPDKSGLPSDRFSAERTGGSVSTLTIQRTQQEDSAVYLCASSLDSRESGELFFGEGSRLTVL.

V is TRBV30 and J is TRBJ1-5; the match to TRBD1 covers 9 bases. CDR3 length: 13 amino acids. J lost 5 bases, V lost 7 bases, and 6 bases had no gene match. CDR1 and CDR2 from the germline V gene are GTSNPN and SVGIG (reference sequence). The DNA of the CDR3 is TGTGCCTACCAGGGACAGGGAGATCAGCCCCAGCATTTT. Its protein is CAYQGQGDQPQHF.

The chain joins TRBV10-3 to TRBJ2-7; TRBD2 is a possible D gene (5 bases). V was shortened by 4 bases and J by 4 bases, with 14 bases between the two germline ends. Germline values: CDR1 ENHRY, CDR2 SYGVKD. This CDR3 has 14 residues. The CDR3 DNA is TGTGCCATCAGTGTGGGGAGCGGACCTTACGAGCAGTACTTC. This gives the protein CAISVGSGPYEQYF.

This clone was detected only once. The chain joins TRBV11-2 to TRBJ2-7; 11 bases map to TRBD2. The CDR3 sequence is 15 residues long. V lost 1 base, J lost 2 bases, and 1 base stayed unmatched. Germline values: CDR1 SGHAT, CDR2 FQNNGV. This CDR3 reads CASSLGLAGPYEQYF. Written as DNA, the CDR3 is TGTGCCAGCAGCTTAGGACTAGCGGGACCCTACGAGCAGTACTTC.

The chain recombines TRBV5-4 with TRBJ1-2; possible D gene TRBD1, 6 bases. V dropped 2 bases and J dropped 4 bases, with 9 bases sitting between them. The germline gives CDR1 SGHNT, CDR2 YYREEE (reference sequence). This CDR3 is built from 13 residues. The CDR3 DNA sequence: TGTGCCAGCAGCTTAGGGGGGGGCTATGGCTACACCTTC. Encoded protein: CASSLGGGYGYTF.

The rearrangement uses TRBV18 and TRBJ2-7; TRBD2 matches at 11 bases. Germline CDR1 and CDR2: KGHSH and LQKENI. J gave up 5 bases and V 4 bases, and 4 bases lay outside the gene matches. The CDR3 spans 14 residues. Written as DNA, the CDR3 is TGTGCCAGCTCACGTAGCGGGAGGGCCGACGAGCAGTACTTC. The encoded protein is CASSRSGRADEQYF.

The chain combines TRBV11-3 with TRBJ2-3; 7 bases are a match to TRBD1. The germline CDR1 and CDR2 sequences are SGHNT and YENEEA. The CDR3 covers 13 residues. J was trimmed by 3 bases and V by 5 bases; bases with no gene match: 2. CDR3 residues: CASSPDRTDTQYF. CDR3 coding DNA: TGTGCCAGCAGCCCGGACAGGACAGATACGCAGTATTTT.

The rearrangement joins TRBV10-3 to TRBJ1-5; D ambiguous. The V end lost 4 bases, the J end lost 5 bases, and 9 bases lay between the germline ends. CDR1 ENHRY and CDR2 SYGVKD come from the germline V gene. The CDR3 has 13 amino acids. CDR3 sequence: CAISGQEDQPQHF. Written as DNA, the CDR3 is TGTGCCATCAGTGGGCAGGAAGATCAGCCCCAGCATTTT.

This chain connects TRBV6-1 to TRBJ1-5; a possible D gene is TRBD1 (5 bases). V lost 3 bases, J lost 3 bases, and 9 bases lay in between. Germline assignment: CDR1 MNHNS and CDR2 SASEGT. This CDR3 has 14 residues. In nucleotides, the CDR3 is TGTGCCAGCAGTGAGGTGGGGCTCAATCAGCCCCAGCATTTT. It codes for CASSEVGLNQPQHF.

V is TRBV29-1 and J is TRBJ2-7; 9 bases align to TRBD1. J was trimmed by 1 base and V by 8 bases; bases with no gene match: 6. The CDR3 runs to 13 residues. CDR1 and CDR2 from the germline V gene are SQVTM and ANQGSEA. CDR3 sequence: CSMTGTGSYEQYF. CDR3 coding DNA: TGCAGCATGACCGGGACAGGGTCCTACGAGCAGTACTTC.

The chain joins TRBV30 to TRBJ1-5; the D is unclear. CDR1 and CDR2 from the germline V gene are GTSNPN and SVGIG (reference sequence). The CDR3 has 13 amino acids. Trimming stripped 0 bases from V and 4 bases from J, with 7 bases between. Here the CDR3 DNA reads TGTGCCTGGAGTGTAACGGGGAATCAGCCCCAGCATTTT. Translation gives CAWSVTGNQPQHF.

The V and J genes are TRBV28 and TRBJ1-2; 9 positions match TRBD1. This CDR3 region has 13 residues. CDR1 MDHEN and CDR2 SYDVKM come from the germline V gene. The V gene end was trimmed by 7 bases and the J gene end by 8 bases; junction bases not matched to a gene: 8. DNA for the CDR3: TGTGCCAGCACCCCGGGACAGGGAGGCGGCTACACCTTC. It specifies CASTPGQGGGYTF.

The chain combines TRBV6-5 with TRBJ2-7; D might be TRBD2 (6 bases). Per germline, CDR1 MNHEY and CDR2 SVGAGI. The CDR3 loop spans 13 amino acids. The ends were cut back, 7 bases at V and 6 bases at J, with 16 bases in the middle. In nucleotides, the CDR3 is TGTGCCAGCAAGACCCGAGGGAGGTCCGAGCAGTACTTC. Its translation: CASKTRGRSEQYF.

This chain joins TRBV6-6 and TRBJ2-2; a possible D gene is TRBD2 (6 bases). The V gene's germline CDR1 is MNHNY and CDR2 SVGAGI (reference sequence). The V gene lost 5 bases and the J gene lost 1 base, with 11 bases spanning the gap. The CDR3 loop spans 15 amino acids. CDR3 amino acids: CASSPRDWNTGELFF. CDR3 bases: TGTGCCAGCAGTCCCAGGGACTGGAACACCGGGGAGCTGTTTTTT.

The genes are TRBV18 and TRBJ2-5; tentatively, D is TRBD1 (6 bases). The CDR3 runs 18 residues. Trimming pared 3 bases from V and 4 bases from J, leaving 24 bases between. CDR1 is KGHSH, CDR2 LQKENI, per germline. This CDR3 is CASSPVGAGAAEGETQYF. The DNA for the CDR3 is TGTGCCAGCTCACCGGTCGGGGCAGGGGCCGCTGAGGGAGAGACCCAGTACTTC.

J is TRBJ1-2 and V is TRBV4-2; 7 bases align to TRBD1. Germline loops: CDR1 LGHNA, CDR2 YNFKEQ. CDR3 length equals 13 residues. V lost 0 bases to trimming and J lost 8 bases; unmatched junction nucleotides: 3. The DNA for the CDR3 is TGTGCCAGCAGCCAAGAGACAGGGTTAGGCTACACCTTC. It yields the protein CASSQETGLGYTF.

The chain uses TRBV5-1 and TRBJ2-4; D is possibly TRBD2 (5 bases). This CDR3 contains 16 residues. Trimming cost V 0 bases and J 2 bases, with 12 bases left between them. The germline V gene encodes CDR1 SGHRS and CDR2 YFSETQ. The CDR3 is CASSLVFEGSKNIQYF. CDR3 DNA: TGCGCCAGCAGCTTGGTGTTTGAGGGATCCAAAAACATTCAGTACTTC.

The V gene is TRBV28, the J gene TRBJ2-5; 8 positions agree with TRBD1. J lost 6 bases, V lost 5 bases, and 8 bases had no gene match. Germline values: CDR1 MDHEN, CDR2 SYDVKM. This CDR3 region has 14 residues. CDR3 sequence (DNA): TGTGCCAGCAGTCGCACCCAGGGGGCAAAGACCCAGTACTTC. Translated: CASSRTQGAKTQYF.

The CDR3 protein is CAWRSYTIYF. CDR3 bases: TGTGCCTGGAGGAGTTACACCATATATTTT. The genes are TRBV30 and TRBJ1-3, with D hard to call. The length of the CDR3 is 10 residues. The V end lost 3 bases, the J end lost 8 bases, and 5 bases lay between the germline ends. Germline lookup yields CDR1 GTSNPN and CDR2 SVGIG (reference sequence). Variable domain in full (rest from reference TRBV30 and TRBJ1-3): SQTIHQWPATLVQPVGSPLSLECTVEGTSNPNLYWYRQAAGRGLQLLFYSVGIGQISSEVPQNLSASRPQDRQFILSSKKLLLSDSGFYLCAWRSYTIYFGEGSWLTVV.

The genes are TRBV28 and TRBJ2-3; 13 nucleotides agree with TRBD2. The trim removed 10 bases at V and 6 bases at J, leaving 7 bases unmatched. The germline CDR1 and CDR2 sequences are MDHEN and SYDVKM. The CDR3 loop spans 14 amino acids. This chain's CDR3 is CAITGTSGTDTQYF. As DNA, the CDR3 is TGTGCCATCACAGGGACTAGCGGGACGGATACGCAGTATTTT.

The V call is TRBV19, the J call TRBJ1-5, with TRBD1 identical over 11 bases. Germline trimming cut 4 bases from V and 0 bases from J; bases unmatched to any gene: 2. Germline V CDR1 and CDR2: LNHDA, SQIVND (reference sequence). This CDR3 region has 16 residues. The CDR3 here is CASSKGQGASNQPQHF. CDR3 coding DNA: TGTGCCAGTAGTAAAGGACAGGGGGCTAGCAATCAGCCCCAGCATTTT.

The chain employs TRBV7-9 and TRBJ2-1; D is perhaps TRBD1 (5 bases). Per the germline V gene, CDR1 is SEHNR and CDR2 is FQNEAQ (reference sequence). This CDR3 contains 13 residues. The germline V and J ends were trimmed by 5 bases and 8 bases, with 13 bases remaining between them. The CDR3 here is CASSVQLRDEQFF. The CDR3 DNA sequence: TGTGCCAGCAGCGTACAGCTCAGGGATGAGCAGTTCTTC.

The J gene is TRBJ2-1, the V gene TRBV5-1; 10 bases line up with TRBD2. After removal of 5 bases from V and 2 bases from J, the junction contained 4 bases not matched to a gene. Germline V lookup: CDR1 SGHRS, CDR2 YFSETQ. The CDR3 runs to 15 residues. The CDR3 loop is CASRLAGNAYNEQFF. In DNA, the CDR3 is TGCGCCAGCAGACTAGCGGGAAACGCCTACAATGAGCAGTTCTTC.

J is TRBJ1-5 and V is TRBV19; 7 bases map to TRBD1. This CDR3 has 17 amino acids. The V gene end was trimmed by 5 bases and the J gene end by 0 bases; junction bases not matched to a gene: 10. CDR1 is LNHDA and CDR2 is SQIVND in the germline V gene (reference sequence). The CDR3 region has the DNA TGTGCCAGTAGTTCTGCCGGGACAGCATATAGCAATCAGCCCCAGCATTTT. Translated: CASSSAGTAYSNQPQHF.

The chain's CDR3 is CASSQGGGRGDTQYF. CDR3 nucleotides: TGTGCCAGCAGCCAGGGCGGGGGGCGCGGAGATACGCAGTATTTT. The chain couples TRBV7-3 to TRBJ2-3; TRBD2 matches 8 bases. Losses at the gene ends were 5 bases for V and 5 bases for J; bases not matched to a gene: 9. This CDR3 is 15 amino acids long. The germline V gene encodes CDR1 SGHTA and CDR2 FQGTGA.

This chain connects TRBV29-1 to TRBJ2-7; perhaps TRBD1 as D (5 bases). CDR1 SQVTM and CDR2 ANQGSEA come from the germline V gene. V was pared by 3 bases and J by 2 bases, with 14 bases between. The CDR3 covers 14 residues. This chain's CDR3 is CSVERQGSPYEQYF. As DNA, the CDR3 is TGCAGCGTTGAGAGGCAGGGCTCCCCCTACGAGCAGTACTTC.

The genes are TRBV4-3 and TRBJ1-1; D gene unclear. CDR1 and CDR2 (germline): LGHNA, YSLEER. The CDR3 spans 14 residues. The V and J ends lost 1 base and 1 base respectively, with 7 bases between them. For the CDR3, the DNA is TGCGCCAGCAGCCAAGGAAACTGGAACACTGAAGCTTTCTTT. It translates to CASSQGNWNTEAFF.